The clone carrying this T cell receptor beta chain was counted between two and nine times. The antigen is not known. The sample is drawn from a study of CD8+CD57+ T cells in acquired aplastic anemia. Study-level information: An average of roughly 3 ug of DNA was obtained from sorted CD4+ and CD8+ cells.

The study's findings and limits: It was found that approximately 29 CD8+ CDR3 sequences were shared between patients and controls. Between patients and controls, CD8+ Simpson's diversity did not vary significantly.

Genomic DNA, serving as template, underwent TCR beta VDJ and CDR3 profiling. TCRdb analysed the reads with MiXCR anew, one entry per CDR3 protein. Among about 100,000 distinct CDR3 sequences, 40% to 60% were seen once, and the ten largest hold around 32%. The CDR3 covers 14 residues. Germline CDR1 is ENHRY and CDR2 is SYGVKD. V lost 6 bases and J lost 7; bases outside the gene matches: 4. This chain uses TRBV10-3 with TRBJ1-6; 9 bases map to TRBD1. This receptor was identified in a human donor in good health, serving as a control. Sequencing used sorted CD4+, CD8+, or CD8+CD57+ T cells (not recorded which) from PBMCs. The CDR3 nucleotides are TGTGCCATCAGACCGGGACAGGGAAATTCACCCCTCCACTTT. This gives the protein CAIRPGQGNSPLHF.